These T cell receptor beta chains were read from a single sample in a study of blood T cell repertoires in COVID-19. Produced via immunoSEQ multiplex PCR; TCRdb's table is partial and in-frame only. The data hold 170,000 or so clones, with roughly 88% observed a single time. Source material: PBMCs or T cells enriched from blood (not recorded which). These receptors were obtained from a woman under 30 who had recovered from COVID-19. The CDR3 runs from the conserved cysteine through the conserved F or W. D genes are given only for firm matches. Size tells how often a clone was seen (once, few, many) or the class of an expanded clone, and some rows leave it out.

clone_size	v_call	j_call	d_call	cdr3_aa	cdr3_nt
.	TRBV6-4	TRBJ2-3	TRBD2	CASSETGLAGDTQYF	TGTGCCAGCAGTGAAACCGGACTAGCGGGGGATACGCAGTATTTT
once	TRBV28	TRBJ1-2	.	CASQRQVSIFNGYTF	TGTGCCAGTCAGAGACAGGTGTCGATATTCAACGGCTACACCTTC
.	TRBV6-5	TRBJ2-2	.	CASSRDFGGGELFF	TGTGCCAGCAGCCGAGACTTCGGTGGCGGGGAGCTGTTTTTT
.	TRBV12-3/TRBV12-4	TRBJ1-2	.	CASTWGGEGYTF	TGTGCCAGCACCTGGGGGGGGGAGGGCTACACCTTC
.	TRBV30	TRBJ2-2	.	CAWSAGNTGELFF	TGTGCCTGGAGTGCAGGGAACACCGGGGAGCTGTTTTTT
few	TRBV6-2/TRBV6-3	TRBJ2-7	TRBD1	CASSEGQGVREQYF	TGTGCCAGCAGTGAGGGACAGGGGGTACGCGAGCAGTACTTC
.	TRBV5-1	TRBJ1-3	.	CASSLPRQDSGNTIYF	TGCGCCAGCAGCTTGCCACGACAGGACTCTGGAAACACCATATATTTT
.	TRBV7-7	TRBJ2-6	TRBD1	CASSLASGQGNSGANVLTF	TGTGCTAGCAGCTTAGCCTCGGGACAGGGAAACTCTGGGGCCAACGTCCTGACTTTC
.	TRBV19	TRBJ2-7	TRBD2	CASSMGGGSYEQYF	TGTGCCAGTAGTATGGGCGGGGGTAGCTACGAGCAGTACTTC
.	TRBV7-2	TRBJ2-5	.	CASSLESSSETQYF	TGTGCCAGCAGCTTAGAGTCGAGCTCGGAGACCCAGTACTTC
.	TRBV29-1	TRBJ2-1	.	CSVGGGRSHPYNEQFF	TGCAGCGTTGGGGGCGGAAGATCACACCCTTACAATGAGCAGTTCTTC
.	TRBV5-1	TRBJ2-1	.	CASSLGGPTSNEQFF	TGCGCCAGCAGCTTGGGTGGGCCAACATCCAATGAGCAGTTCTTC
.	TRBV4-3	TRBJ1-2	.	CASSQDRGSYGYTF	TGCGCCAGCAGCCAAGATCGGGGATCCTATGGCTACACCTTC
.	TRBV6-5	TRBJ1-1	TRBD1	CASSPNRGAEAFF	TGTGCCAGCAGTCCAAACAGGGGCGCTGAAGCTTTCTTT
once	TRBV18	TRBJ1-6	TRBD1	CASSPTGENSPLHF	TGTGCCAGCTCACCGACAGGGGAGAATTCACCCCTCCACTTT
.	TRBV19	TRBJ1-5	.	CASSTVDKSNQPQHF	TGTGCCAGTAGTACGGTGGACAAAAGCAATCAGCCCCAGCATTTT
once	TRBV2	TRBJ2-7	.	CASSHTSYEQYF	TGTGCCAGCAGTCATACTTCCTACGAGCAGTACTTC
.	TRBV27	TRBJ2-7	.	CASSFDVGAYEQYF	TGTGCCAGCAGTTTCGATGTAGGGGCCTACGAGCAGTACTTC
.	TRBV4-1	TRBJ1-5	.	CASSQEGRQGNQPQHF	TGCGCCAGCAGCCAAGAAGGAAGGCAGGGTAATCAGCCCCAGCATTTT
.	TRBV28	TRBJ2-1	TRBD2	CASSPGLASPEQFF	TGTGCCAGCAGTCCGGGACTAGCGTCCCCTGAGCAGTTCTTC
.	TRBV30	TRBJ1-4	.	CAWTLGKGQRYEKLFF	TGTGCCTGGACCCTTGGGAAAGGACAGAGGTATGAAAAACTGTTTTTT
.	TRBV14	TRBJ2-1	.	CASSQPDTPEQFF	TGTGCCAGCAGCCAACCCGACACGCCCGAGCAGTTCTTC